This T cell receptor beta chain was sequenced for a study of cytomegalovirus exposure and HLA in healthy donors. Turning to the study itself: There were 88 million or so unique TCRs (from HLA-typed donors) in an early data release.

For this clone: Its antigen remains unidentified.

This CDR3 comprises 17 residues. J gave up 5 bases and V 3 bases, and 11 bases lay outside the gene matches. Germline CDR1 is SNHLY and CDR2 is FYNNEI. Study observations and caveats: The authors later found HLA-associated TCR beta chains more clonally expanded than equally common others. Later analysis identified a missense DCLRE1C variant that was linked to TCR beta V- and J-gene trimming.

The PCR made use of 60 Vbeta and 13 Jbeta primers. Profiling relied on immunoSEQ multiplex PCR, and the TCRdb table lists in-frame clones only, not all of them. The table has about 140,000 clones, 79% seen once. The sample consisted of PBMCs. The J gene is TRBJ2-2, the V gene TRBV2; 8 bases are shared with TRBD2. This clonotype originated in a man in his forties in good health and CMV-seropositive. The CDR3 protein is CASSDRPAGVTTGELFF. In DNA form, the CDR3 reads TGTGCCAGCAGTGATAGACCAGCGGGAGTAACGACCGGGGAGCTGTTTTTT.